This is a list of T cell receptor beta chains from one sample in a study of CD8 T cells in ankylosing spondylitis. MiXCR was run by TCRdb on the 5' RACE reads, yielding one entry per CDR3 protein. Of about 540,000 distinct CDR3 sequences in the sample, about an eighth are singletons; the top ten hold approximately 6.2%. Source material: blood, either unsorted or a sorted T cell fraction (not recorded which). These receptors were obtained from a male donor with ankylosing spondylitis. CDR3s include the opening cysteine and the closing phenylalanine or tryptophan. D genes are given only for firm matches. The listing skips clone size in some rows; elsewhere it reads once, few, many or a size class.

TRBV12-3/TRBV12-4	few	-	TRBJ1-5	CASSFSGAAVSQPQHF	TGTGCCAGCAGTTTCTCAGGGGCCGCTGTTAGTCAGCCCCAGCATTTT
TRBV12-3/TRBV12-4	few	TRBD2	TRBJ2-1	CASSEVAGHNEQFF	TGTGCCAGCAGTGAGGTAGCGGGACACAATGAGCAGTTCTTC
TRBV20-1	-	-	TRBJ2-2	CSAREGVGELFF	TGCAGTGCTAGAGAGGGAGTCGGGGAGCTGTTTTTT
TRBV5-1	many	-	TRBJ2-2	CASSLEDFPLVGELFF	TGCGCCAGCAGCTTGGAAGATTTCCCCCTAGTTGGGGAGCTGTTTTTT
TRBV2	-	TRBD2	TRBJ2-1	CASRRSGSSYNEQFF	TGTGCCAGCAGGCGTAGCGGGAGCTCCTACAATGAGCAGTTCTTC
TRBV7-8	few	TRBD2	TRBJ2-1	CASSSRVLAGGPLNNEQFF	TGTGCCAGCAGCTCCCGTGTGCTAGCGGGAGGACCCCTAAACAATGAGCAGTTCTTC
TRBV10-3	many	TRBD2	TRBJ2-1	CAIRSLAVNEQFF	TGTGCCATCAGGTCACTAGCGGTTAATGAGCAGTTCTTC
TRBV20-1	few	TRBD2	TRBJ2-1	CSARDALAGDWNEQFF	TGCAGTGCTAGAGATGCGCTAGCGGGAGATTGGAATGAGCAGTTCTTC
TRBV21-1	-	-	TRBJ2-7	CASSRLGRCPYEQYF	TGTGCCAGCAGCCGCCTTGGGAGGTGCCCTTACGAGCAGTACTTC
TRBV20-1	-	-	TRBJ2-7	CSANSMQTGTYEQYF	TGCAGTGCCAATTCGATGCAGACTGGGACCTACGAGCAGTACTTC
TRBV20-1	-	-	TRBJ1-5	CSAITIPKDGYSNQPQHF	TGCAGTGCTATTACTATCCCAAAGGACGGTTATAGCAATCAGCCCCAGCATTTT
TRBV11-2	many	-	TRBJ2-2	CASSLNSGELFF	TGTGCCAGCAGCCTGAATTCCGGGGAGCTGTTTTTT
TRBV5-1	few	TRBD1	TRBJ2-1	CASSGEQGVMREQFF	TGCGCCAGCAGCGGAGAACAGGGGGTAATGAGAGAGCAGTTCTTC
TRBV10-2	few	-	TRBJ2-2	CASSEDRVGGGELFF	TGCGCCAGCAGTGAGGACAGGGTCGGGGGCGGGGAGCTGTTTTTT
TRBV12-3/TRBV12-4	many	TRBD1	TRBJ1-3	CASSPLPGQGANTIYF	TGTGCCAGCAGCCCTCTCCCGGGACAGGGGGCAAACACCATATATTTT
TRBV5-6	many	TRBD1	TRBJ2-3	CASSRRGQGNTDTQYF	TGTGCCAGCAGCCGTCGGGGACAGGGGAACACAGATACGCAGTATTTT
TRBV27	-	TRBD2	TRBJ2-1	CASSLFGLAGGTYNEQFF	TGTGCCAGCAGTTTATTTGGACTAGCGGGAGGAACCTACAATGAGCAGTTCTTC
TRBV4-2	few	TRBD2	TRBJ2-5	CASSQDTASGQETQYF	TGTGCCAGCAGCCAAGACACGGCTAGCGGGCAAGAGACCCAGTACTTC
TRBV7-2	few	-	TRBJ1-1	CASSLRTVGSEAFF	TGTGCCAGCAGCTTAAGGACAGTGGGGTCTGAAGCTTTCTTT
TRBV29-1	few	-	TRBJ1-1	CSVESGWGEAFF	TGCAGCGTTGAATCGGGGTGGGGTGAAGCTTTCTTT